Each of the 22 T cell receptor beta chains below was sequenced from the same sample in a study of blood T cells in healthy people across ages. Using a J-beta primer mix together with a sample-barcoded 5' primer, a second PCR was run for 7 to 11 cycles. TCRdb independently ran MiXCR on the 5' RACE reads; one entry per CDR3 protein. The table has under 800,000 distinct CDR3 sequences, 35% to 45% seen once. Source material: blood. The source of these receptors is a woman aged 55 to 70 in good health.

The V gene is TRBV3-1, the J gene TRBJ1-1; no firm D call. This CDR3 contains 11 residues. Germline V gene sequence: CDR1 LGHDT, CDR2 YNNKEL (reference sequence). V was trimmed by 3 bases and J by 8 bases, leaving 7 bases between them. The CDR3 sequence is CASSQTREAFF. Here the CDR3 DNA reads TGTGCCAGCAGCCAGACGCGAGAAGCTTTCTTT.

This clonotype has just one count. This chain joins TRBV4-3 and TRBJ2-7, with D perhaps matching TRBD2 (6 bases). Germline CDR1 LGHNA, CDR2 YSLEER. The V end was cut by 1 base, the J end by 10 bases, with 14 bases between. This CDR3 has 13 amino acids. The CDR3 DNA sequence: TGCGCCAGCAGCCAAGGGGAGGCAGACATCCAGTACTTC. This sequence encodes CASSQGEADIQYF.

This clonotype was detected only once. The J gene is TRBJ2-1, the V gene TRBV4-3; D unresolved. Per germline, CDR1 LGHNA and CDR2 YSLEER. The CDR3 runs 16 residues. V was clipped by 0 bases and J by 3 bases, with 12 bases between them. CDR3 bases: TGCGCCAGCAGCCAAGAAGGTTCATGGGGCTACAATGAGCAGTTCTTC. This translates into CASSQEGSWGYNEQFF.

The chain links TRBV3-1 to TRBJ1-1, with D unresolved. Trimming took 4 bases from V and 8 from J, leaving 17 bases between them. This CDR3 region has 14 residues. The germline V gene encodes CDR1 LGHDT and CDR2 YNNKEL (reference sequence). The CDR3: CASSLAGEWWEAFF. Written as DNA, the CDR3 is TGTGCCAGCAGCCTTGCGGGAGAATGGTGGGAAGCTTTCTTT.

V is TRBV20-1 and J is TRBJ2-4; 9 bases map to TRBD1. The J call may be in error: the DNA end matches TRBJ2-7 better. Germline assignment: CDR1 DFQATT and CDR2 SNEGSKA (reference sequence). The CDR3 spans 15 residues. CDR3 nucleotides: TGCAGTGCCAAGCAGGGACAGGGAATGGCCTACGAGCAGTACTTC. It codes for CSAKQGQGMAYEQYF.

The chain links TRBV28 to TRBJ2-7, with 8 bases identical to TRBD2. CDR3 length: 14 amino acids. Germline assignment: CDR1 MDHEN and CDR2 SYDVKM. V was pared by 5 bases and J by 7 bases, with 10 bases of the junction left unmatched. In DNA, the CDR3 is TGTGCCAGCAGTAGACCAGCGGGAGCAGGGGAGCAGTACTTC. Amino acids: CASSRPAGAGEQYF.

CDR3 protein: CASSQVDRDFNIQYF. In DNA, the CDR3 is TGTGCCAGCAGCCAAGTGGACAGGGACTTCAACATTCAGTACTTC. The V call is TRBV14, the J call TRBJ2-4; 8 nucleotides align to TRBD1. The CDR3 contains 15 residues. CDR1 SGHDN and CDR2 FVKESK come from the germline V gene. V trimming: 1 base; J trimming: 7 bases; junction bases outside the gene matches: 6.

A note on this clonotype: A much larger clonotype is one base distant, so this may be a read error. V is TRBV20-1 and J is TRBJ2-7, with TRBD2 matching over 9 bases. The DNA end is a closer match to TRBJ2-5, so the J assignment may be wrong. This CDR3 has 16 residues. CDR1 and CDR2 (germline): DFQATT, SNEGSKA (reference sequence). The CDR3 DNA sequence: TGCAGTGCCAAGGGGACTGGCGGGAGGGCGGGAGAGACCCAGTACTTC. Translation gives CSAKGTGGRAGETQYF.

The chain combines TRBV29-1 with TRBJ1-4; tentative D call: TRBD1 (5 bases). V dropped 7 bases and J dropped 8 bases, with 17 bases sitting between them. The CDR3 is 13 residues long. CDR1 and CDR2 from the germline V gene are SQVTM and ANQGSEA. CDR3 DNA sequence: TGCAGCGCTGAGAGGGTCGGGGGAGAAAAACTGTTTTTT. Translated, it gives CSAERVGGEKLFF.

This clonotype was seen a handful of times. The gene calls are TRBV11-3 and TRBJ2-3; TRBD1 matches 7 bases. J gave up 4 bases and V 9 bases, and 10 bases lay outside the gene matches. The germline gives CDR1 SGHNT, CDR2 YENEEA. The CDR3 covers 14 residues. CDR3 sequence reads: CASKSEQGSDTQYF. In DNA form, the CDR3 reads TGTGCCAGTAAGAGCGAACAGGGGTCAGATACGCAGTATTTT.

CDR3 in DNA: TGTGCCAGCACTCCATCTTTTGACATTCAGTACTTC. This gives the protein CASTPSFDIQYF. V usage is TRBV6-6 and J usage is TRBJ2-4; D gene ambiguous. The CDR3 contains 12 residues. Germline CDR1 is MNHNY and CDR2 is SVGAGI (reference sequence). Trimming left V 7 bases short and J 8 bases short, with 12 bases between.

The chain joins TRBV10-3 to TRBJ2-1; tentative D call: TRBD2 (5 bases). CDR3 size: 14 residues. The germline gives CDR1 ENHRY, CDR2 SYGVKD. Deletions cut 3 bases from V and 10 bases from J, with 16 bases between. CDR3 nucleotides: TGTGCCATCAGTGAAGCGGCTAGGATGAAGGAGCAGTTCTTC. It codes for CAISEAARMKEQFF.

The chain employs TRBV7-9 and TRBJ2-3, with D possibly TRBD2 on 6 matching bases. The CDR3 is made up of 15 amino acids. Germline V gives CDR1 SEHNR, CDR2 FQNEAQ (reference sequence). Trimming took off 3 bases at V and 2 bases at J, with 12 bases between the two ends. The CDR3 protein is CASSLGDSNTDTQYF. The CDR3 nucleotides are TGTGCCAGCAGCTTGGGGGACTCCAACACAGATACGCAGTATTTT.

Of note for this clonotype: A much bigger clone sits one base away, suggesting this may be a read error. V usage is TRBV6-2 or TRBV6-3 and J usage is TRBJ2-1; D not resolved. CDR3 length equals 12 residues. V was clipped by 6 bases and J by 8 bases, with 11 bases between them. Per the germline V gene, CDR1 is MNHEY and CDR2 is SVGEGT. DNA for the CDR3: TGTGCCAGCAGCCAGATTAGTTATGAGCAGTTCTTC. This translates into CASSQISYEQFF.

This clonotype was seen a handful of times. The genes are TRBV2 and TRBJ2-7; unclear D gene. The DNA end lines up better with TRBJ2-5; the J call may be wrong. This CDR3 spans 11 amino acids. From germline, CDR1 is SNHLY and CDR2 FYNNEI. The CDR3 loop reads CASTSLETQYF. Written as DNA, the CDR3 is TGTGCCAGCACCTCCCTGGAGACCCAGTACTTC.

V and J are TRBV7-6 and TRBJ1-4; D gene uncertain. V lost 5 bases and J 6 bases, leaving 10 bases between the germline ends. This CDR3 has 13 residues. In germline, CDR1 is SGHVS, CDR2 FNYEAQ. CDR3 residues: CASSPASDEKLFF. CDR3 DNA sequence: TGTGCCAGCAGCCCTGCATCGGATGAAAAACTGTTTTTT.

This clonotype was observed a few times. The chain uses TRBV6-5 and TRBJ2-5; 11 bases align to TRBD2. The J call may be in error: the DNA end matches TRBJ2-7 better. This CDR3 contains 14 residues. Germline loops: CDR1 MNHEY, CDR2 SVGAGI. The CDR3 region has the DNA TGTGCCAGCAGTGACTTCGGGACTAGCGGCGAGCAGTACTTC. Encoded protein: CASSDFGTSGEQYF.

This chain uses TRBV20-1 with TRBJ1-6; TRBD1 aligns across 9 bases. Germline CDR1 is DFQATT and CDR2 is SNEGSKA (reference sequence). The CDR3 has 12 residues. The ends lost 8 bases at V and 7 bases at J; junction bases unmatched: 3. CDR3 loop: CSTTGGNSPLHF. In DNA form, the CDR3 reads TGCAGTACGACAGGGGGAAATTCACCCCTCCACTTT.

The rearrangement joins TRBV7-2 to TRBJ2-3, with a tentative D call TRBD1 (6 bases). From germline, CDR1 is SGHTA and CDR2 FQGNSA. This CDR3 comprises 14 residues. V lost 7 bases, J lost 1 base, and 12 bases lay in between. The DNA of the CDR3 is TGTGCCAGCAAGCGAGCAGGGGGCACAGATACGCAGTATTTT. It yields the protein CASKRAGGTDTQYF.

V gene TRBV4-3 combines with J gene TRBJ1-1, with D uncertain. Germline lookup yields CDR1 LGHNA and CDR2 YSLEER. The CDR3 covers 15 residues. V was shortened by 0 bases and J by 0 bases, with 8 bases between the two germline ends. The CDR3 nucleotides read TGCGCCAGCAGCCAAGAATCTTCGGTGAACACTGAAGCTTTCTTT. This encodes CASSQESSVNTEAFF.

A word on this clonotype: This may stem from a read error, because a much larger clone lies one nucleotide away. The chain couples TRBV20-1 to TRBJ2-5, with D perhaps matching TRBD2 (7 bases). The last part of the DNA fits TRBJ2-7 better; the J call may be wrong. There are 15 residues in the CDR3. In germline, CDR1 is DFQATT, CDR2 SNEGSKA (reference sequence). The CDR3: CSAGLGGGLSCEQYF. DNA of the CDR3: TGCAGTGCTGGGCTCGGCGGGGGCCTCTCCTGCGAGCAGTACTTC.

The chain combines TRBV20-1 with TRBJ2-5; a possible D gene is TRBD1 (6 bases). The J call could be wrong; TRBJ2-7 is a better fit for the DNA end. CDR3 length equals 14 residues. Germline CDR1 is DFQATT and CDR2 is SNEGSKA (reference sequence). In DNA, the CDR3 is TGCAGTGCTGGCACAGGGAGTCAACCCTACGAGCAGTACTTC. Protein product: CSAGTGSQPYEQYF.